One and the same sample provided the 11 T cell receptor beta chains below, sequenced in a study of T cells in women clearing cervical HPV infection. TCRdb's copy holds only in-frame clones and misses some; the assay was immunoSEQ multiplex PCR. This repertoire comprises 23,000 or so clones; its ten largest clones make up 5.5% to 7%. The sample taken for sequencing was blood buffy coat. Source of these receptors: a woman aged 18-70 years with a cervical HPV16 infection that either progressed to CIN3+ or cleared (not recorded which).

A word on this clone: The limits of the CDR3 on the DNA are not certain, so only TCRdb's listed CDR3 is given. CDR3 amino acids: CASSVKGASTSETQYF. The chain has TRBV9 and TRBJ2-5; the table's D call of TRBD1 was not tested on the DNA. CDR1 and CDR2 (germline): SGDLS, YYNGEE. With termini counted, the CDR3 has 16 amino acids.

With respect to this clone: Sequencing ends 3 residues short of the CDR3 end; the germline J gene provides the rest. V is TRBV7-8 and J is TRBJ2-1, with TRBD1 identical over 8 bases. This CDR3 region has 18 residues. Per germline, CDR1 SGHVS and CDR2 FQNEAQ. After removal of 0 bases from V and 5 bases from J, the junction contained 12 bases not matched to a gene. CDR3 DNA, as far as it was read: TGTGCCAGCAGCTTAGCCCTCCGGGACAGGAACCAAAACAATGAG. Translation: CASSLALRDRNQNNE. The full CDR3 reads CASSLALRDRNQNNEQFF.

Note on this clone: The read halts 3 residues ahead of the CDR3 end, with the missing end drawn from the germline J gene. This sequence joins TRBV19 and TRBJ1-2, with 8 positions matching TRBD1. V was pared by 6 bases and J by 5 bases, with 5 bases of the junction left unmatched. Germline V gene sequence: CDR1 LNHDA, CDR2 SQIVND (reference sequence). This CDR3 comprises 13 residues. The DNA read from the CDR3 is TGTGCCAGTAGCCCGACAGGGGAGTATGGC. This sequence encodes CASSPTGEYG. The full CDR3 protein is CASSPTGEYGYTF.

In regard to this clone: The CDR3 end lies 3 residues beyond the end of the read and is filled in from the germline J gene. V usage is TRBV5-1 and J usage is TRBJ1-3; 7 positions match TRBD1. CDR3 size: 16 residues. In germline, CDR1 is SGHRS, CDR2 YFSETQ. Losses at the gene ends were 1 base for V and 4 bases for J; bases not matched to a gene: 8. The covered CDR3 bases are TGCGCCAGCAGCTTGAGGCCCACAGGGGCAGGAAACACC. Encoded protein: CASSLRPTGAGNT. The full CDR3 protein is CASSLRPTGAGNTIYF.

Details on this clone: The CDR3 goes on 3 residues after the read ends, and that part is filled in from the germline J gene. The chain employs TRBV2 and TRBJ1-1, with 8 bases identical to TRBD1. Germline V gene lookup returns CDR1 SNHLY and CDR2 FYNNEI. This CDR3 is built from 15 residues. V lost 7 bases to trimming and J lost 6 bases; unmatched junction nucleotides: 13. The sequenced CDR3 bases are TGTGCCAGCACCGGACAGGGAATAGGAGGCGCTGAA. Translated, it gives CASTGQGIGGAE. The entire CDR3 is CASTGQGIGGAEAFF.

The part of the CDR3 DNA that was read is TGTGCCAGCAGGGTCGTCGGGACAGGGTCGGACGAG. Its protein product is CASRVVGTGSDE. The CDR3 in its entirety is CASRVVGTGSDEQYF. The chain links TRBV28 to TRBJ2-7, with 9 nucleotides matching TRBD1. The read stops 3 residues short of the end of the CDR3; the missing end is completed from the germline J gene. V trimming: 6 bases; J trimming: 5 bases; junction bases outside the gene matches: 11. This CDR3 contains 15 residues. CDR1 and CDR2 (germline): MDHEN, SYDVKM.

For this clone: The observed sequence ends 3 residues before the CDR3 terminus, with the missing tail filled in from the germline J gene. The chain combines TRBV19 with TRBJ2-2; weak D call: TRBD1 (5 bases). Looked up from germline, CDR1 is LNHDA and CDR2 is SQIVND (reference sequence). V was clipped by 5 bases and J by 4 bases, with 5 bases between them. CDR3 length: 12 residues. The sequenced CDR3 bases are TGTGCCAGTAGTCAGGGCACCGGGGAG. It yields the protein CASSQGTGE. The entire CDR3 sequence reads CASSQGTGELFF.

Remarks on this clone: At one end, the junction sequence differs from germline, possibly due to a read error. Read coverage stops 3 residues before the CDR3 terminus; the germline J gene supplies the remainder. The sample contains more than one DNA sequence encoding this CDR3. The gene calls are TRBV5-1 and TRBJ1-3, with D unclear. This CDR3 spans 15 amino acids. Per the germline V gene, CDR1 is SGHRS and CDR2 is YFSETQ. The CDR3 region is CASSLGSSSGNTIYF. The CDR3 bases that were read are TGCGCCAGCAGCTTGGGATCTAGCTCTGGAAACACA.

Worth noting for this clone: The CDR3 is cut off 3 residues early in the read; its end comes from the germline J gene. The chain couples TRBV7-9 to TRBJ1-2; D remains unclear. This CDR3 comprises 13 residues. The germline gives CDR1 SEHNR, CDR2 FQNEAQ (reference sequence). CDR3 bases read: TGTGCCAGCAGCTTAGAACGCAGCGACGAC. This codes for CASSLERSDD. Given in full, the CDR3 is CASSLERSDDYTF.

As for this clone: The CDR3 extends 3 residues past the end of the read, so its final part is completed from the germline J gene. The chain combines TRBV20-1 with TRBJ2-4, with D possibly matching TRBD1 (5 bases). From germline, CDR1 is DFQATT and CDR2 SNEGSKA (reference sequence). There are 16 residues in the CDR3. With 4 bases removed from V and 3 bases from J, the gap between germline ends came to 19 bases. The CDR3 is CSAKGPGPRGKNIQYF. The CDR3 DNA, read in part, is TGCAGTGCTAAAGGGCCAGGGCCCCGTGGCAAAAACATT.

Regarding this clone: The missing CDR3 end, 3 residues past where the read stops, is filled in from the germline J gene. The chain employs TRBV20-1 and TRBJ2-1, with TRBD2 matching over 14 bases. Germline lookup yields CDR1 DFQATT and CDR2 SNEGSKA (reference sequence). With 5 bases clipped from V and 8 bases from J, the junction kept 8 bases outside the gene matches. The CDR3 covers 15 residues. The CDR3 protein is CSALDGTSGSDEQFF. The CDR3 DNA, read in part, is TGCAGTGCTCTAGACGGGACTAGCGGGAGTGATGAG.